Following are 18 T cell receptor beta chains from one sample sequenced in a study of blood T cells in healthy people across ages. For the second PCR, which ran for roughly 7 to 11 cycles, a sample-barcoded 5' primer and a J-beta primer mix were used. Using its own MiXCR run on the 5' RACE reads, TCRdb lists one record per CDR3 protein. This sample carries 550,000 to 750,000 distinct CDR3 sequences, 20% to 25% of them seen once, and the ten largest clones take roughly 3.7%. Source material: blood. These receptors originate from a man between 65 and 85 years old in good health.

This clonotype was observed at least ten times. The chain couples TRBV28 to TRBJ2-7; the D is unclear. There are 13 residues in the CDR3. Germline V CDR1 and CDR2: MDHEN, SYDVKM. Trimming took off 6 bases at V and 2 bases at J, with 11 bases between the two ends. The CDR3 loop reads CASRKPITYEQYF. CDR3 DNA: TGTGCCAGCAGGAAACCTATTACCTACGAGCAGTACTTC.

This chain connects TRBV10-3 to TRBJ2-7; D might be TRBD2 (7 bases). The CDR3 is made up of 13 amino acids. CDR1 ENHRY and CDR2 SYGVKD come from the germline V gene. The germline V and J ends were trimmed by 6 bases and 5 bases, with 14 bases remaining between them. The CDR3 protein is CAIRGGGSDEQYF. CDR3 nucleotide sequence: TGTGCCATCAGGGGAGGGGGGTCGGACGAGCAGTACTTC.

This clonotype was observed a handful of times. The rearrangement uses TRBV20-1 and TRBJ1-3; 7 bases map to TRBD1. CDR3 size: 13 residues. V was clipped by 6 bases and J by 3 bases; unmatched bases: 5. Looked up from germline, CDR1 is DFQATT and CDR2 is SNEGSKA (reference sequence). CDR3 protein: CSAKGQFGNTIYF. The DNA for the CDR3 is TGCAGTGCAAAGGGACAGTTTGGAAACACCATATATTTT.

Of note for this clonotype: The junction differs from germline at one of its ends, possibly a read error. The chain couples TRBV29-1 to TRBJ2-2; TRBD1 or TRBD2 may be the D gene (5 bases each). Per the germline V gene, CDR1 is SQVTM and CDR2 is ANQGSEA. This CDR3 has 13 amino acids. For the CDR3, the DNA is TGCAGTGCTTGGGGGAGCGAGGACGGGGAGCTGTCTTTT. Its protein product is CSAWGSEDGELSF.

This clonotype was seen a single time. The CDR3 does not close with the conserved phenylalanine or tryptophan, likely indicating a read error. The rearrangement joins TRBV7-9 to TRBJ2-3; perhaps TRBD2 as D (6 bases). The CDR3 is 15 residues long. Germline V lookup: CDR1 SEHNR, CDR2 FQNEAQ (reference sequence). V lost 4 bases, J lost 5 bases, and 16 bases lay in between. The CDR3, as DNA: TGTGCCAGCAGCTCCTCGGGCCGACTAGGAGATACGCAGTATTAT. Protein product: CASSSSGRLGDTQYY.

This clonotype was observed a few times. The J gene is TRBJ2-3, the V gene TRBV7-6; D is unclear. The CDR3 length is 12 residues. In germline, CDR1 is SGHVS, CDR2 FNYEAQ. V lost 0 bases, J lost 8 bases, and 6 bases lay in between. CDR3 nucleotides: TGTGCCAGCAGCTTAGCCGATGGTACGCAGTATTTT. This translates into CASSLADGTQYF.

There are a few counts of this clonotype. This chain joins TRBV2 and TRBJ2-1, with 10 bases matching TRBD2. Germline lookup yields CDR1 SNHLY and CDR2 FYNNEI. The V gene end was trimmed by 7 bases and the J gene end by 0 bases; junction bases not matched to a gene: 3. CDR3 length: 15 amino acids. In DNA, the CDR3 is TGTGCCAGCAACCCTAGCGGGGGCTCCTACAATGAGCAGTTCTTC. As protein: CASNPSGGSYNEQFF.

The chain couples TRBV3-1 to TRBJ1-4; a possible D gene is TRBD1 (5 bases). V lost 4 bases and J 5 bases, leaving 17 bases between the germline ends. Germline V gene data show CDR1 as LGHDT and CDR2 as YNNKEL (reference sequence). This CDR3 is 16 amino acids long. CDR3 sequence reads: CASSPYPAGPNEKLFF. The CDR3 nucleotides are TGTGCCAGCAGCCCCTACCCCGCGGGGCCGAATGAAAAACTGTTTTTT. The whole variable domain, filled in from reference TRBV3-1 and TRBJ1-4, reads DTAVSQTPKYLVTQMGNDKSIKCEQNLGHDTMYWYKQDSKKFLKIMFSYNNKELIINETVPNRFSPKSPDKAHLNLHINSLELGDSAVYFCASSPYPAGPNEKLFFGSGTQLSVL.

This clonotype was seen more than once but under ten times. The V call is TRBV19, the J call TRBJ1-1; D unresolved. The CDR3 contains 15 residues. Germline V gene lookup returns CDR1 LNHDA and CDR2 SQIVND (reference sequence). V was cut by 1 base and J by 0 bases, with 9 bases left in between. As DNA, the CDR3 is TGTGCCAGTAGTATAGCTGGGAACATGAACACTGAAGCTTTCTTT. Translated: CASSIAGNMNTEAFF.

V is TRBV28 and J is TRBJ2-5, with D possibly being TRBD1 or TRBD2 (5 bases each). The J call may be faulty, since TRBJ2-7 better matches the DNA end. The CDR3 runs 15 residues. The germline V gene encodes CDR1 MDHEN and CDR2 SYDVKM. CDR3: CASSPLGTESTEQYF. The CDR3 DNA follows: TGTGCCAGCAGTCCCCTGGGGACGGAGTCTACCGAGCAGTACTTC.

This clonotype occurred many times. This chain joins TRBV5-6 and TRBJ2-5; 11 positions agree with TRBD2. The junction had 5 bases not matched to a gene; V was cut back by 2 bases and J by 2 bases. Germline assignment: CDR1 SGHDT and CDR2 YYEEEE. CDR3 length: 16 residues. CDR3 residues: CASSFLAGGKQETQYF. CDR3 in DNA: TGTGCCAGCAGCTTTCTAGCGGGAGGAAAACAAGAGACCCAGTACTTC.

The sample holds a few counts of this clonotype. The chain links TRBV12-3 or TRBV12-4 to TRBJ2-4; weak D call: TRBD2 (6 bases). This CDR3 has 21 residues. Trimming stripped 3 bases from V and 0 bases from J, with 27 bases between. DNA of the CDR3: TGTGCCAGCAGTTTGGGATTTTTTGGGGAGGCCTACGGATTAGCCAAAAACATTCAGTACTTC. Translated, it gives CASSLGFFGEAYGLAKNIQYF.

The chain joins TRBV20-1 to TRBJ2-7; 14 nucleotides align to TRBD2. This CDR3 has 15 residues. Germline CDR1 is DFQATT and CDR2 is SNEGSKA (reference sequence). V was clipped by 7 bases and J by 6 bases; unmatched bases: 11. DNA for the CDR3: TGCAGTGTCCCGGGACTAGCGGGAGTAAGAAGCGAGCAGTACTTC. This sequence encodes CSVPGLAGVRSEQYF.

The rearrangement joins TRBV10-3 to TRBJ2-3; D possibly corresponds to TRBD1 (6 bases). Trimming pared 5 bases from V and 1 base from J, leaving 7 bases between. Germline CDR1 is ENHRY and CDR2 is SYGVKD. The length of the CDR3 is 13 residues. The CDR3 nucleotides read TGTGCCATCAGTCGGACAGGCACAGATACGCAGTATTTT. It translates to CAISRTGTDTQYF.

This sequence joins TRBV6-5 and TRBJ2-2; TRBD1 agrees at 7 bases. Per the germline V gene, CDR1 is MNHEY and CDR2 is SVGAGI. The CDR3 covers 15 residues. Germline trimming cut 5 bases from V and 2 bases from J; bases unmatched to any gene: 5. For the CDR3, the DNA is TGTGCCAGCAGTAGGGGACAGATTAACACCGGGGAGCTGTTTTTT. Its translation is CASSRGQINTGELFF.

The V gene is TRBV7-9, the J gene TRBJ1-6, with TRBD1 matching over 9 bases. V lost 5 bases and J lost 7; bases outside the gene matches: 6. This CDR3 has 15 residues. CDR1 and CDR2 from the germline V gene are SEHNR and FQNEAQ (reference sequence). This CDR3 is CASSTGQGLNSPLHF. CDR3 coding DNA: TGTGCCAGCAGCACCGGACAGGGGTTAAATTCACCCCTCCACTTT.

The sample holds a few counts of this clonotype. The junction departs from germline at one end; a sequencing error may be responsible. The V gene is TRBV11-2, the J gene TRBJ2-7; possible D gene TRBD1, 6 bases. The CDR3 spans 15 residues. Germline CDR1 and CDR2: SGHAT and FQNNGV. CDR3 in amino acids: CACSSFRGSSYEQYF. In DNA, the CDR3 is TGTGCCTGCAGCTCTTTTAGGGGGAGCTCCTACGAGCAGTACTTC.

The chain links TRBV6-5 to TRBJ2-5; the D gene could be TRBD1 or TRBD2 (7 bases each). Judging by the DNA end, TRBJ2-7 fits better; the J call may be wrong. The germline CDR1 and CDR2 sequences are MNHEY and SVGAGI. The CDR3 runs to 13 residues. CDR3 in DNA: TGTGCCAGCAGTCGACAGGGCGGGGGCGAGCAGTACTTC. This encodes CASSRQGGGEQYF.